This T cell receptor beta chain was retrieved from a study of beta chain features in type 1 diabetes. Study summary: The number of sorted cells examined across all samples was around 110 million. General observations from the study: Type 1 diabetes patients showed a moderate but significant shortening of TCRB CDR3s in all four CD4+ subsets. The naive, central memory and Treg TCRB repertoires looked more alike in patients than they did in healthy donors.

As every portion of the isolated RNA was reverse transcribed, the sequencing read expressed TCRB transcripts. TCRdb's copy holds only in-frame clones and misses some; the assay was immunoSEQ multiplex PCR. This table holds a few hundred thousand clones, approximately 15% found once. Remarks on this clone: Its target is unknown.

The germline V and J ends were trimmed by 7 bases and 0 bases, with 13 bases remaining between them. This CDR3 is 15 amino acids long. Germline assignment: CDR1 MGHDK and CDR2 SYGVNS. The chain links TRBV25-1 to TRBJ2-1, with D possibly TRBD2 on 6 matching bases. The origin of this receptor is a man aged 25 to 40 with type 1 diabetes. The sample taken for sequencing was naive CD4+ T cells from blood. This chain's CDR3 is CASNAVGSSYNEQFF. CDR3 bases: TGTGCCAGCAACGCAGTCGGGAGCTCCTACAATGAGCAGTTCTTC.